The rows below give T cell receptor beta chains drawn from one sample of a study of blood T cell repertoires in COVID-19. Sequenced by immunoSEQ multiplex PCR; TCRdb stores in-frame clones only, minus some. The sample includes approximately 100,000 clones, approximately 82% seen only once; the top ten take about 10%. Specimen: peripheral blood. These receptor sequences come from an older man with acute or convalescent COVID-19. CDR3s include the opening cysteine and the closing phenylalanine or tryptophan. D genes are given only for firm matches. Clone sizes are given selectively: once, few, many, or a class where the clone is expanded.

D | size | J | V | DNA | CDR3
. | few | TRBJ1-2 | TRBV28 | TGTGCCAGCAGTGACCCCGGGGGAGACGGCTACACCTTC | CASSDPGGDGYTF
. | few | TRBJ2-7 | TRBV15 | TGTGCCACCAGCAGAGTAGGGACAAGCTCCTACGAGCAGTACTTC | CATSRVGTSSYEQYF
. | . | TRBJ2-3 | TRBV7-3 | TGTGCCAGCAGCTTAACTGAGGGTTGGTACGACACAGATACGCAGTATTTT | CASSLTEGWYDTDTQYF
TRBD1 | once | TRBJ2-2 | TRBV6-5 | TGTGCCAGCAGTTACTACACAGGGGCCGGGGAGCTGTTTTTT | CASSYYTGAGELFF
TRBD1 | once | TRBJ1-2 | TRBV6-1 | TGTGCCAGCAGTGACAGGGGGCGGCCTTATGGCTACACCTTC | CASSDRGRPYGYTF
. | . | TRBJ1-2 | TRBV7-9 | TGTGCCAGCAGCGAAAGGACCGCGGGAGGCTACACCTTC | CASSERTAGGYTF
TRBD1 | . | TRBJ2-7 | TRBV19 | TGTGCCAGTAGTACCCCAGGACAGGGGGAGTACGAGCAGTACTTC | CASSTPGQGEYEQYF
TRBD1 | . | TRBJ1-5 | TRBV18 | TGTGCCAGCTCAAGACAGGGGGCCACTCAGCCCCAGCATTTT | CASSRQGATQPQHF
TRBD2 | . | TRBJ2-7 | TRBV2 | TGTGCCAGCAGTGCGGGACTATCAAGCTCCTACGAGCAGTACTTC | CASSAGLSSSYEQYF
. | . | TRBJ2-2 | TRBV27 | TGTGCCAGCAGTTTACTCGTTCAGGTTGCTCCCGGGGAGCTGTTTTTT | CASSLLVQVAPGELFF
. | . | TRBJ1-2 | TRBV30 | TGTGCCATCTTCGGACAGCTCAACACCTTC | CAIFGQLNTF
. | . | TRBJ2-3 | TRBV5-1 | TGCGCCAGCAGCTTGGAAGGACTCTACACAGATACGCAGTATTTT | CASSLEGLYTDTQYF
. | few | TRBJ1-5 | TRBV18 | TGTGCCAGCTCACCAGGGGAGGGCAATCAGCCCCAGCATTTT | CASSPGEGNQPQHF
TRBD1 | . | TRBJ1-6 | TRBV2 | TGTGCCAGCATCCTGGACAGGAACAATTCACCCCTCCACTTT | CASILDRNNSPLHF
. | . | TRBJ1-1 | TRBV18 | TGTGCCAGCTCACAAGGGGAGAACACTGAAGCTTTCTTT | CASSQGENTEAFF
TRBD2 | . | TRBJ2-3 | TRBV24-1 | TGTGCCACCAGTGATTCAAGCGGGGGGCCAGATACGCAGTATTTT | CATSDSSGGPDTQYF
TRBD2 | . | TRBJ2-4 | TRBV5-4 | TGTGCCAGCAGCCCTAGGGCGGGAGCTTCGAACATTCAGTACTTC | CASSPRAGASNIQYF
TRBD2 | . | TRBJ2-3 | TRBV11-2 | TGTGCCAGCAGCTTTATAGCGGGAGTGCCAGATACGCAGTATTTT | CASSFIAGVPDTQYF
. | . | TRBJ2-2 | TRBV6-5 | TGTGCCAGCAGTTCCCCACTAGGAATTACCGGGGAGCTGTTTTTT | CASSSPLGITGELFF
. | . | TRBJ1-5 | TRBV19 | TGTGCCAGTAGTGATCAACCTTCAGGGCAGCCCCAGCATTTT | CASSDQPSGQPQHF
TRBD1 | . | TRBJ1-1 | TRBV3-1/TRBV3-2 | TGTGCCAGCAGCCCTTTTGGAGGGGGCAACACTGAAGCTTTCTTT | CASSPFGGGNTEAFF
. | . | TRBJ2-5 | TRBV5-1 | TGCGCCAGCAGCTTGGAGGGGCAGATTCAAGAGACCCAGTACTTC | CASSLEGQIQETQYF
. | . | TRBJ2-6 | TRBV14 | TGTGCCAGCAGCCAAGTTCGGTTCTCTGGGGCCAACGTCCTGACTTTC | CASSQVRFSGANVLTF
TRBD1 | . | TRBJ1-1 | TRBV7-8 | TGTGCCAGCAGCGAGGACAGGGGCAGTGGGCGAGAAGCTTTCTTT | CASSEDRGSGREAFF
. | . | TRBJ2-6 | TRBV7-2 | TGTGCCAGCAGCTTAGCTTCCAGCTCTGGGGCCAACGTCCTGACTTTC | CASSLASSSGANVLTF
. | few | TRBJ1-5 | TRBV7-3 | TGTGCCAGCAGCCCCCAGGGCAATCAGCCCCAGCATTTT | CASSPQGNQPQHF
TRBD1 | . | TRBJ2-7 | TRBV7-3 | TGTGCCAGCAGCCAAGACGGGACAGTGCCCTACGAGCAGTACTTC | CASSQDGTVPYEQYF
. | . | TRBJ1-2 | TRBV6-1 | TGTGCCAGCAGTGAGGAGACCTTTGGCTACACCTTC | CASSEETFGYTF
TRBD1 | . | TRBJ2-5 | TRBV5-5 | TGTGCCAGCAGCTTGGGGACAGGGACGGGAGAGACCCAGTACTTC | CASSLGTGTGETQYF
TRBD1 | few | TRBJ1-1 | TRBV7-9 | TGTGCCAGCAGCTTGCGGACAGGGCGCGCTTTCTTT | CASSLRTGRAFF